The 32 T cell receptor beta chains reported below all come from one sample, sequenced in a study of neoadjuvant anti-PD-1 for oral cavity cancer. The assay was immunoSEQ multiplex PCR, and TCRdb's table has in-frame clones only and misses some. The profile shows over 5,500 clones, just under 75% of them singletons. This specimen consisted of PBMCs, obtained before nivolumab (anti-PD-1) treatment. All receptors come from a person aged 35-79 years with oral cavity squamous cell carcinoma.

This clone was found a few times. This chain links TRBV7-9 with TRBJ1-4; 7 bases match TRBD1. The CDR3 is made up of 16 amino acids. Germline-derived CDR1 and CDR2 are SEHNR and FQNEAQ (reference sequence). V shed 5 bases and J 0 bases; nucleotides not matched to a gene: 6. DNA for the CDR3: TGTGCCAGCAGCCCGGTAACAGGGGCAACTAATGAAAAACTGTTTTTT. Translating gives CASSPVTGATNEKLFF.

This clone was seen a handful of times. The V gene is TRBV4-3, the J gene TRBJ1-2; D is unresolved. The CDR3 is 14 residues long. V was pared by 1 base and J by 4 bases, with 10 bases between. Germline CDR1 LGHNA, CDR2 YSLEER. This CDR3 is CASSQGTESYGYTF. CDR3 bases: TGCGCCAGCAGCCAAGGTACAGAGAGCTATGGCTACACCTTC.

The V and J genes are TRBV29-1 and TRBJ1-2, with TRBD1 identical over 8 bases. The CDR3 extends over 13 amino acids. Germline values: CDR1 SQVTM, CDR2 ANQGSEA. The DNA for the CDR3 is TGCGTGGGGACAGGCGGTCTTAACTATGGCTACACCTTC. Translating gives CVGTGGLNYGYTF.

This clone was seen once. V usage is TRBV7-6 and J usage is TRBJ2-1; TRBD2 agrees at 8 bases. With V trimmed by 3 bases and J by 0 bases, 4 bases remained unmatched. Per the germline V gene, CDR1 is SGHVS and CDR2 is FNYEAQ. The CDR3 is 16 residues long. The DNA of the CDR3 is TGTGCCAGCAGCTTTGGCGGGAGGAGCTCCTACAATGAGCAGTTCTTC. Translation: CASSFGGRSSYNEQFF.

V usage is TRBV2 and J usage is TRBJ2-1, with D perhaps TRBD1 or TRBD2 (5 bases each). Germline CDR1 SNHLY, CDR2 FYNNEI. The CDR3 runs to 14 residues. V was trimmed by 0 bases and J by 2 bases, leaving 5 bases between them. CDR3 DNA sequence: TGTGCCAGCAGTGAAGCGGGGGCCTACAATGAGCAGTTCTTC. It specifies CASSEAGAYNEQFF.

The rearrangement joins TRBV7-8 to TRBJ2-5; TRBD2 agrees at 7 bases. There are 14 residues in the CDR3. Trimming removed 7 bases from V and 3 bases from J; junction bases left unmatched: 8. Germline assignment: CDR1 SGHVS and CDR2 FQNEAQ. The DNA of the CDR3 is TGTGCCAGCACCTTGGGAGGGCGCGAAGAGACCCAGTACTTC. This translates into CASTLGGREETQYF.

This clone was observed a few times. This chain joins TRBV20-1 and TRBJ1-1; the match to TRBD1 covers 7 bases. Germline CDR1 reads DFQATT; CDR2 reads SNEGSKA (reference sequence). Trimming cost V 6 bases and J 6 bases; bases outside gene matches: 4. There are 11 residues in the CDR3. The CDR3 DNA reads TGCAGTGCCCGAGGACAGGCTGAAGCTTTCTTT. Its protein is CSARGQAEAFF.

This clone was picked up one time. The chain links TRBV30 to TRBJ2-7; D is uncertain. The CDR3 extends over 12 amino acids. The V end lost 0 bases, the J end lost 1 base, and 4 bases lay between the germline ends. The germline V gene encodes CDR1 GTSNPN and CDR2 SVGIG (reference sequence). CDR3 DNA sequence: TGTGCCTGGAGTGTACTTTCCTACGAGCAGTACTTC. This encodes CAWSVLSYEQYF.

The chain combines TRBV2 with TRBJ1-1; tentatively, D is TRBD1 (6 bases). This CDR3 spans 14 amino acids. Germline CDR1 is SNHLY and CDR2 is FYNNEI. V gave up 6 bases and J gave up 5 bases, with 16 bases separating them. CDR3 protein: CASSLYRDSTEAFF. CDR3 DNA: TGTGCCAGCAGCCTCTACAGGGATTCAACTGAAGCTTTCTTT.

This clone was observed a few times. The V call is TRBV25-1, the J call TRBJ1-2, with 7 bases fitting TRBD1. The CDR3 consists of 14 residues. Losses at the gene ends were 2 bases for V and 4 bases for J; bases not matched to a gene: 4. From germline, CDR1 is MGHDK and CDR2 SYGVNS. The CDR3 reads CASSERGLRYGYTF. The CDR3 region has the DNA TGTGCCAGCAGTGAAAGGGGGCTTCGCTATGGCTACACCTTC.

The chain employs TRBV5-4 and TRBJ2-5, with D uncertain. This CDR3 contains 15 residues. The germline V and J ends were trimmed by 4 bases and 1 base, with 14 bases remaining between them. Per germline, CDR1 SGHNT and CDR2 YYREEE (reference sequence). Here the CDR3 reads CASSRISYGQETQYF. The CDR3 nucleotides are TGTGCCAGCAGCCGGATAAGTTACGGCCAAGAGACCCAGTACTTC.

The J gene is TRBJ2-3, the V gene TRBV6-6; maybe TRBD1 (6 bases). Trimming stripped 0 bases from V and 2 bases from J, with 9 bases between. The CDR3 extends over 15 amino acids. The V gene's germline CDR1 is MNHNY and CDR2 SVGAGI (reference sequence). The CDR3 sequence is CASSYSRGDTDTQYF. CDR3 in DNA: TGTGCCAGCAGTTACTCCAGGGGAGACACAGATACGCAGTATTTT.

The chain uses TRBV5-4 and TRBJ1-1; 9 bases are shared with TRBD1. The V gene's germline CDR1 is SGHNT and CDR2 YYREEE (reference sequence). The J segment lost 4 bases and the V segment lost 5 bases, leaving 6 bases of the junction unmatched. The CDR3 runs 14 residues. The CDR3 coding sequence is TGTGCCAGCAGATCCGGACAGGGGTCCACTGAAGCTTTCTTT. Protein sequence: CASRSGQGSTEAFF.

The genes are TRBV6-6 and TRBJ2-3; 8 nucleotides align to TRBD2. This CDR3 is built from 15 residues. The ends lost 4 bases at V and 5 bases at J; junction bases unmatched: 8. Germline loops: CDR1 MNHNY, CDR2 SVGAGI (reference sequence). CDR3 region: CASSSPGGGKDTQYF. The CDR3 DNA reads as TGTGCCAGCAGTTCCCCCGGGGGGGGGAAAGATACGCAGTATTTT.

The chain combines TRBV28 with TRBJ2-1; 10 positions match TRBD2. This CDR3 has 16 residues. Unmatched junction bases numbered 10, after V lost 7 bases and J lost 4 bases. Looked up from germline, CDR1 is MDHEN and CDR2 is SYDVKM. CDR3 sequence reads: CASTLVSGGAYNEQFF. CDR3 nucleotides: TGTGCCAGCACATTAGTAAGCGGGGGGGCTTACAATGAGCAGTTCTTC.

This chain uses TRBV4-3 with TRBJ2-6, with D possibly matching TRBD2 (7 bases). Trimming cost V 0 bases and J 4 bases, with 13 bases left between them. Germline lookup yields CDR1 LGHNA and CDR2 YSLEER. The CDR3 covers 17 residues. As DNA, the CDR3 is TGCGCCAGCAGCCAAGATCGGGGGGCGACAGGGGCCAACGTCCTGACTTTC. This gives the protein CASSQDRGATGANVLTF.

The rearrangement links TRBV19 to TRBJ2-2; no firm D call. From germline, CDR1 is LNHDA and CDR2 SQIVND (reference sequence). Trimming cost V 3 bases and J 3 bases, with 8 bases left between them. This CDR3 comprises 14 residues. The CDR3 is CASSIKPYTGELFF. The CDR3 DNA reads as TGTGCCAGTAGTATTAAACCTTACACCGGGGAGCTGTTTTTT.

The chain has TRBV5-5 and TRBJ1-4, with TRBD1 identical over 9 bases. The junction had 8 bases not matched to a gene; V was cut back by 2 bases and J by 0 bases. The CDR3 length is 18 residues. From germline, CDR1 is SGHKS and CDR2 YYEKEE (reference sequence). CDR3 in DNA: TGTGCCAGCAGCTTTGGGACAGGGCACAGTACAACTAATGAAAAACTGTTTTTT. Translation gives CASSFGTGHSTTNEKLFF. Supplemented by reference TRBV5-5 and TRBJ1-4, the full variable domain reads DAGVTQSPTHLIKTRGQQVTLRCSPISGHKSVSWYQQVLGQGPQFIFQYYEKEERGRGNFPDRFSARQFPNYSSELNVNALLLGDSALYLCASSFGTGHSTTNEKLFFGSGTQLSVL.

V usage is TRBV4-3 and J usage is TRBJ2-7, with D possibly called TRBD1 or TRBD2 (5 bases each). V lost 4 bases and J lost 1, with 14 bases in between. Germline lookup yields CDR1 LGHNA and CDR2 YSLEER. The CDR3 extends over 15 amino acids. CDR3 DNA sequence: TGCGCCAGCAGCCTACAAAGGGACCCATCCTACGAGCAGTACTTC. Translating it yields CASSLQRDPSYEQYF.

V gene TRBV19 combines with J gene TRBJ1-5; maybe TRBD1 (5 bases). This CDR3 spans 13 amino acids. V gave up 5 bases and J gave up 4 bases, with 9 bases separating them. CDR1 and CDR2 (germline): LNHDA, SQIVND (reference sequence). The CDR3 DNA is TGTGCCAGTAGTTCGGACATTAATCAGCCCCAGCATTTT. It specifies CASSSDINQPQHF. Filled out from reference TRBV19 and TRBJ1-5, the complete variable domain reads DGGITQSPKYLFRKEGQNVTLSCEQNLNHDAMYWYRQDPGQGLRLIYYSQIVNDFQKGDIAEGYSVSREKKESFPLTVTSAQKNPTAFYLCASSSDINQPQHFGDGTRLSIL.

The rearrangement joins TRBV7-2 to TRBJ2-7; D is perhaps TRBD1 (6 bases). V lost 5 bases, J lost 4 bases, and 24 bases lay in between. The CDR3 spans 17 residues. Per the germline V gene, CDR1 is SGHTA and CDR2 is FQGNSA. The CDR3 coding sequence is TGTGCCAGCAGCCAAACACAGGGCAACCCCTCTTGGTACGAGCAGTACTTC. Translated: CASSQTQGNPSWYEQYF.

This clone was counted a single time. The V call is TRBV5-8, the J call TRBJ2-3; D gene ambiguous. The CDR3 spans 13 residues. Trimming removed 0 bases at V and 6 bases at J, with 8 bases between. CDR1 SGHTS and CDR2 YDEGEE come from the germline V gene. The CDR3 reads CASSLEYTDTQYF. CDR3 nucleotides: TGTGCCAGCAGCTTGGAGTATACGGATACGCAGTATTTT.

The chain uses TRBV5-1 and TRBJ2-5; D gene uncertain. The germline gives CDR1 SGHRS, CDR2 YFSETQ. Between the trimmed V and J ends, which lost 2 bases and 3 bases, there was a span of 14 bases. The CDR3 totals 15 residues. In nucleotides, the CDR3 is TGCGCCAGCAGCTTCCTTATCGGAGAGGAAGAGACCCAGTACTTC. As protein: CASSFLIGEEETQYF.

This chain uses TRBV10-3 with TRBJ2-1; 10 positions agree with TRBD1. V trimming: 11 bases; J trimming: 1 base; junction bases outside the gene matches: 5. The CDR3 has 14 residues. Germline V gene lookup returns CDR1 ENHRY and CDR2 SYGVKD. The DNA of the CDR3 is TGTGCCTCCTGGACAGGGGGTTCCTACAATGAGCAGTTCTTC. Translation gives CASWTGGSYNEQFF.

The chain couples TRBV7-2 to TRBJ2-1; D remains ambiguous. The V gene lost 0 bases and the J gene lost 8 bases, with 8 bases spanning the gap. Germline V CDR1 and CDR2: SGHTA, FQGNSA. This CDR3 spans 13 amino acids. CDR3: CASSLAKGDEQFF. In DNA form, the CDR3 reads TGTGCCAGCAGCTTAGCAAAGGGCGATGAGCAGTTCTTC.

V usage is TRBV7-9 and J usage is TRBJ1-5; D gene unclear. Deletions cut 7 bases from V and 6 bases from J, with 10 bases between. The V gene's germline CDR1 is SEHNR and CDR2 FQNEAQ (reference sequence). The CDR3 runs 12 residues. The CDR3 DNA reads TGTGCCAGCACCGAGGACGCTCAGCCCCAGCATTTT. This encodes CASTEDAQPQHF.

The chain employs TRBV7-2 and TRBJ1-5, with a possible D match to TRBD1 (5 bases). The CDR3 loop spans 15 amino acids. The germline gives CDR1 SGHTA, CDR2 FQGNSA. The V end lost 5 bases, the J end lost 1 base, and 12 bases lay between the germline ends. Here the CDR3 reads CASSPIGGSNQPQHF. The CDR3 region has the DNA TGTGCCAGCAGCCCCATTGGGGGGAGCAATCAGCCCCAGCATTTT.

The chain carries TRBV14 and TRBJ2-5, with D possibly being TRBD2 (6 bases). The V and J ends lost 4 bases and 4 bases respectively, with 16 bases between them. CDR1 SGHDN and CDR2 FVKESK come from the germline V gene. The CDR3 runs 15 residues. This chain's CDR3 is CASSLGRTGVETQYF. CDR3 sequence (DNA): TGTGCCAGCAGCCTTGGGAGAACGGGGGTAGAGACCCAGTACTTC.

This clone was counted a few times. This chain joins TRBV5-1 and TRBJ1-3, with D possibly matching TRBD1 (5 bases). The CDR3 runs to 15 residues. The germline V gene encodes CDR1 SGHRS and CDR2 YFSETQ. V dropped 0 bases and J dropped 9 bases, with 16 bases sitting between them. CDR3 DNA sequence: TGCGCCAGCAGCTTGGCCGTCGGCAGGGCGGGCACCATATATTTT. Translated, it gives CASSLAVGRAGTIYF.

This clone was picked up one time. This chain links TRBV10-2 with TRBJ2-5, with 10 bases identical to TRBD2. The CDR3 loop spans 15 amino acids. The V gene end was trimmed by 2 bases and the J gene end by 0 bases; junction bases not matched to a gene: 0. The germline V gene has CDR1 WSHSY and CDR2 SAAADI. CDR3 residues: CASSELAGDQETQYF. The CDR3 bases are TGCGCCAGCAGTGAGCTAGCGGGGGACCAAGAGACCCAGTACTTC.

The genes are TRBV5-1 and TRBJ2-3, with D perhaps TRBD2 (6 bases). The CDR3 has 15 amino acids. Trimming left V 3 bases short and J 0 bases short, with 11 bases between. Germline-derived CDR1 and CDR2 are SGHRS and YFSETQ. This chain's CDR3 is CASSSDGGSTDTQYF. The DNA for the CDR3 is TGCGCCAGCAGCTCGGACGGGGGTAGCACAGATACGCAGTATTTT.

The J gene is TRBJ1-2, the V gene TRBV28; TRBD1 agrees at 7 bases. V lost 2 bases and J lost 4; bases outside the gene matches: 7. The CDR3 has 15 residues. Germline CDR1 reads MDHEN; CDR2 reads SYDVKM. The CDR3 nucleotides are TGTGCCAGCAGTTTAGCCCGAGGGGGCAGCTATGGCTACACCTTC. The encoded protein is CASSLARGGSYGYTF.